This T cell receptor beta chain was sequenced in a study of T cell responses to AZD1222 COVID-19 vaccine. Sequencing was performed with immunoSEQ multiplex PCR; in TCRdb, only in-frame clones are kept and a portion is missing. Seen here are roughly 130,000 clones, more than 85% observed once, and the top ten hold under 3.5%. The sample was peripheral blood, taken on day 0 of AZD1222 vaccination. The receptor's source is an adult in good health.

In DNA form, the CDR3 reads TGTGCCAGCTCAACAACAGGGAAAGACACTGAAGCTTTCTTT. Translating it yields CASSTTGKDTEAFF. This chain links TRBV18 with TRBJ1-1; possibly TRBD1 for D (6 bases). The CDR3 is 14 amino acids. Germline assignment: CDR1 KGHSH and CDR2 LQKENI. Deletions cut 5 bases from V and 3 bases from J, with 13 bases between.